Each of the 20 T cell receptor beta chains below was sequenced from the same sample in a study of memory CD4+ T cells and cytomegalovirus serostatus. Libraries were prepared by immunoSEQ multiplex PCR; TCRdb keeps only in-frame clonotypes and omits some of them. The sample consists of under 55,000 clones, around 80% of them appearing once. Single viable CD3+CD4+CD8-CD45RO+ cells were sorted as the memory CD4+ T cells. Material for sequencing was memory CD4+ T cells from blood. These receptors were taken from an adult in good health and CMV-seropositive.

This clone was detected a few times. The rearrangement links TRBV6-5 to TRBJ1-3; D is uncertain. The length of the CDR3 is 14 residues. Looked up from germline, CDR1 is MNHEY and CDR2 is SVGAGI. The ends were cut back, 6 bases at V and 4 bases at J, with 13 bases in the middle. The CDR3: CASSLDKWGNTIYF. Written as DNA, the CDR3 is TGTGCCAGCAGCCTAGATAAATGGGGAAACACCATATATTTT.

The chain has TRBV7-9 and TRBJ1-1; D gene unclear. This CDR3 is 13 amino acids long. The germline V gene encodes CDR1 SEHNR and CDR2 FQNEAQ (reference sequence). V lost 5 bases to trimming and J lost 1 base, with 8 bases between them. CDR3 sequence: CASSQTTNTEAFF. CDR3 coding DNA: TGTGCCAGCAGCCAGACAACGAACACTGAAGCTTTCTTT.

CDR3 sequence: CASREDRMNTEAFF. The DNA of the CDR3 is TGTGCCAGTAGGGAGGACAGAATGAACACTGAAGCTTTCTTT. The chain is built from TRBV19 and TRBJ1-1, with a tentative D call TRBD1 (6 bases). Germline assignment: CDR1 LNHDA and CDR2 SQIVND (reference sequence). The CDR3 runs 14 residues. The V and J ends lost 6 bases and 0 bases respectively, with 11 bases between them.

This sequence joins TRBV6-5 and TRBJ2-7, with D possibly matching TRBD2 (5 bases). The CDR3 is made up of 16 amino acids. Germline loops: CDR1 MNHEY, CDR2 SVGAGI. Trimming pared 3 bases from V and 2 bases from J, leaving 17 bases between. The CDR3, as DNA: TGTGCCAGCAGTTATCAGGCGGGTCCCCGACCCTACGAGCAGTACTTC. It codes for CASSYQAGPRPYEQYF.

This chain uses TRBV15 with TRBJ1-2; TRBD1 matches 8 bases. The trim removed 0 bases at V and 8 bases at J, leaving 5 bases unmatched. CDR1 LNHNV and CDR2 YYDKDF come from the germline V gene (reference sequence). The CDR3 length is 14 residues. CDR3 region: CATSRDRGPRGYTF. The CDR3 bases are TGTGCCACCAGCAGAGACAGGGGGCCAAGGGGCTACACCTTC.

The chain recombines TRBV27 with TRBJ1-2; 7 bases fit TRBD1. Germline assignment: CDR1 MNHEY and CDR2 SMNVEV (reference sequence). This CDR3 spans 18 amino acids. V was clipped by 6 bases and J by 0 bases; unmatched bases: 16. CDR3 region: CASSPSGAQGLSNYGYTF. Written as DNA, the CDR3 is TGTGCCAGCAGCCCTAGCGGGGCACAGGGGCTTTCTAACTATGGCTACACCTTC.

The chain has TRBV19 and TRBJ2-2; 12 positions agree with TRBD1. V gave up 8 bases and J gave up 6 bases; unmatched junction bases: 4. The CDR3 has 14 amino acids. Germline lookup yields CDR1 LNHDA and CDR2 SQIVND (reference sequence). CDR3 sequence: CASRDRGLSGELFF. CDR3 sequence (DNA): TGTGCCAGTCGGGACAGGGGGCTTTCCGGGGAGCTGTTTTTT.

The chain's CDR3 is CASRGRETGELFF. DNA for the CDR3: TGTGCCAGCAGGGGTAGGGAAACCGGGGAGCTGTTTTTT. This chain uses TRBV2 with TRBJ2-2; D is uncertain. V shed 6 bases and J shed 5 bases, with 10 bases lying between them. Germline CDR1 is SNHLY and CDR2 is FYNNEI. This CDR3 is built from 13 residues. Using reference TRBV2 and TRBJ2-2 for the parts outside the CDR3, the full variable domain is EPEVTQTPSHQVTQMGQEVILRCVPISNHLYFYWYRQILGQKVEFLVSFYNNEISEKSEIFDDQFSVERPDGSNFTLKIRSTKLEDSAMYFCASRGRETGELFFGEGSRLTVL.

The J gene is TRBJ2-2, the V gene TRBV6-6; D is uncertain. V shed 6 bases and J shed 4 bases, with 9 bases lying between them. CDR1 is MNHNY and CDR2 is SVGAGI in the germline V gene (reference sequence). CDR3 length: 13 amino acids. The CDR3 sequence is CASRLTSTGELFF. The DNA of the CDR3 is TGTGCCAGCAGGTTGACGAGCACCGGGGAGCTGTTTTTT.

The table lists this clone with a few counts. The genes are TRBV5-8 and TRBJ2-7, with 10 positions matching TRBD2. V was clipped by 4 bases and J by 5 bases; unmatched bases: 18. Germline V gene sequence: CDR1 SGHTS, CDR2 YDEGEE. The CDR3 is 18 residues long. The CDR3, as DNA: TGTGCCAGCAGCAGTGGAGGAAGCGGGAGGGCCTATAAGGACGAGCAGTACTTC. Its translation: CASSSGGSGRAYKDEQYF.

The table lists this clone with a few counts. V and J are TRBV27 and TRBJ2-5; TRBD2 agrees at 7 bases. Trimming cost V 2 bases and J 1 base; bases outside gene matches: 4. Germline CDR1 MNHEY, CDR2 SMNVEV (reference sequence). CDR3 length: 15 residues. The CDR3 region is CASSLMGLRQETQYF. The CDR3 DNA reads TGTGCCAGCAGTTTAATGGGACTACGCCAAGAGACCCAGTACTTC.

This chain connects TRBV9 to TRBJ2-1; 13 bases are a match to TRBD2. V gave up 3 bases and J gave up 9 bases; unmatched junction bases: 12. The CDR3 sequence is 17 residues long. Germline-derived CDR1 and CDR2 are SGDLS and YYNGEE. The CDR3 region is CASSGVLAGGPRLEQFF. For the CDR3, the DNA is TGTGCCAGCAGCGGGGTACTAGCGGGAGGGCCTCGACTTGAGCAGTTCTTC.

J is TRBJ2-7 and V is TRBV10-3, with 13 bases fitting TRBD2. The junction had 14 bases not matched to a gene; V was cut back by 6 bases and J by 0 bases. The CDR3 length is 19 residues. CDR1 is ENHRY, CDR2 SYGVKD, per germline. The CDR3 here is CAISAYKGLAGMSSYEQYF. The CDR3 DNA reads as TGTGCCATCAGCGCATATAAGGGACTAGCGGGGATGAGCTCCTACGAGCAGTACTTC.

This clone was observed a few times. The V and J genes are TRBV7-2 and TRBJ1-3, with TRBD1 identical over 9 bases. The CDR3 totals 16 residues. Unmatched junction bases numbered 4, after V lost 4 bases and J lost 0 bases. Germline loops: CDR1 SGHTA, CDR2 FQGNSA. CDR3 amino acids: CASSSGTGTSGNTIYF. DNA for the CDR3: TGTGCCAGCAGCTCGGGGACAGGGACCTCTGGAAACACCATATATTTT.

In this sample, this clone turned up once. CDR3 region: CASSQEVQGWANYGYTF. Written as DNA, the CDR3 is TGCGCCAGCAGCCAAGAGGTTCAGGGGTGGGCTAACTATGGCTACACCTTC. The chain uses TRBV4-3 and TRBJ1-2, with D tentatively TRBD1 (6 bases). The CDR3 loop spans 17 amino acids. From germline, CDR1 is LGHNA and CDR2 YSLEER. Between the trimmed V and J ends, which lost 0 bases and 0 bases, there was a span of 14 bases.

This clone appeared once. The genes are TRBV7-2 and TRBJ2-4; D perhaps matches TRBD1 (6 bases). The CDR3 sequence is 19 residues long. Trimming stripped 4 bases from V and 0 bases from J, with 22 bases between. Germline V gene data show CDR1 as SGHTA and CDR2 as FQGNSA. CDR3 bases: TGTGCCAGCAGCTCACCCGGACTCACTGTACAGGGAGCCAAAAACATTCAGTACTTC. Amino acid sequence: CASSSPGLTVQGAKNIQYF.

This sequence joins TRBV6-1 and TRBJ2-3; 7 positions agree with TRBD1. CDR3 length equals 13 residues. The V gene's germline CDR1 is MNHNS and CDR2 SASEGT. The ends lost 6 bases at V and 2 bases at J; junction bases unmatched: 2. The CDR3 coding sequence is TGTGCCAGCAGGGACAGGTCCACAGATACGCAGTATTTT. Translating it yields CASRDRSTDTQYF.

The chain combines TRBV5-6 with TRBJ1-5; tentative D call: TRBD1 (6 bases). The germline V gene has CDR1 SGHDT and CDR2 YYEEEE. Trimming took off 2 bases at V and 3 bases at J, with 9 bases between the two ends. This CDR3 is 14 amino acids long. The CDR3 is CASSFQGLNQPQHF. CDR3 sequence (DNA): TGTGCCAGCAGCTTCCAGGGGCTCAATCAGCCCCAGCATTTT.

The CDR3 spells CASSLDGLTAGGNTIYF. The CDR3 DNA reads as TGTGCCAGCAGCTTGGACGGTCTCACCGCGGGAGGAAACACCATATATTTT. This chain joins TRBV5-5 and TRBJ1-3; D is unresolved. Germline CDR1 reads SGHKS; CDR2 reads YYEKEE (reference sequence). The CDR3 is 17 residues long. V was cut by 0 bases and J by 4 bases, with 17 bases left in between.

The chain employs TRBV7-9 and TRBJ2-2; D is undetermined. CDR3 length equals 13 residues. The germline gives CDR1 SEHNR, CDR2 FQNEAQ (reference sequence). Between the trimmed V and J ends, which lost 1 base and 5 bases, there was a span of 5 bases. CDR3 nucleotide sequence: TGTGCCAGCAGCTTAGTAGCTACCGGGGAGCTGTTTTTT. This codes for CASSLVATGELFF.